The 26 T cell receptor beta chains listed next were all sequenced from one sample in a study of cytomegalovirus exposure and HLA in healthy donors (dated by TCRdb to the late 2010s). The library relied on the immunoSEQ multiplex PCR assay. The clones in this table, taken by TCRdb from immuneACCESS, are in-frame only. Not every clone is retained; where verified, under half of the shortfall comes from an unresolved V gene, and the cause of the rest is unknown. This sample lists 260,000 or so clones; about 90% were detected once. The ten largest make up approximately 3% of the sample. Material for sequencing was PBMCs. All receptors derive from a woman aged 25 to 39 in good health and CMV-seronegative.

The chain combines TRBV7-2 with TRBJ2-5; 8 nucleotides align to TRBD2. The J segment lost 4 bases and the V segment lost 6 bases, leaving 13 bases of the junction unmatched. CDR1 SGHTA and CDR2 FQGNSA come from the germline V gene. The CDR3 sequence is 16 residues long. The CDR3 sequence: CASSSGPLAGGETQYF. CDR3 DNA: TGTGCCAGCAGTTCCGGCCCCCTAGCGGGTGGAGAGACCCAGTACTTC.

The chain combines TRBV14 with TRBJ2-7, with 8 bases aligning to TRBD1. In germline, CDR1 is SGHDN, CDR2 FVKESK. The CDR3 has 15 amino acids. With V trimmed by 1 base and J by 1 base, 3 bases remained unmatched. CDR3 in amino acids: CASSQAQGGSYEQYF. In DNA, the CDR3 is TGTGCCAGCAGCCAAGCACAGGGGGGTTCCTACGAGCAGTACTTC. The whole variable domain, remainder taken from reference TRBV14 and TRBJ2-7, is EAGVTQFPSHSVIEKGQTVTLRCDPISGHDNLYWYRRVMGKEIKFLLHFVKESKQDESGMPNNRFLAERTGGTYSTLKVQPAELEDSGVYFCASSQAQGGSYEQYFGPGTRLTVT.

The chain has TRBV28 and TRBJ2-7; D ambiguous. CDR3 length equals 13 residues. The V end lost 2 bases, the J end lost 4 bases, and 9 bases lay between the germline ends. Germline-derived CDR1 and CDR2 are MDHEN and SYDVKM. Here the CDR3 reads CASSLRSPYEQYF. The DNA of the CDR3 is TGTGCCAGCAGTTTACGTAGCCCTTACGAGCAGTACTTC. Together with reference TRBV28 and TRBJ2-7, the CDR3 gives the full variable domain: DVKVTQSSRYLVKRTGEKVFLECVQDMDHENMFWYRQDPGLGLRLIYFSYDVKMKEKGDIPEGYSVSREKKERFSLILESASTNQTSMYLCASSLRSPYEQYFGPGTRLTVT.

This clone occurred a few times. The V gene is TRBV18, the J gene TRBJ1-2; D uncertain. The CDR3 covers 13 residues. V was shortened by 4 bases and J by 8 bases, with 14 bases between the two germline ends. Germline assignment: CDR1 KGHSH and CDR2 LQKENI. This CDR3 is CASSHPDTGGYTF. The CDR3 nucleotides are TGTGCCAGCTCACACCCTGACACGGGCGGCTACACCTTC.

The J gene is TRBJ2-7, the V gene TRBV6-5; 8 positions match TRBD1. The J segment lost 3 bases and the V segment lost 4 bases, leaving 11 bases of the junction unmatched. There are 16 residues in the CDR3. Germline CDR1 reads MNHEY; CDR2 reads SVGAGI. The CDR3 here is CASSSGQGRSRYEQYF. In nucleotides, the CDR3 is TGTGCCAGCAGTTCTGGACAGGGACGTTCCCGCTACGAGCAGTACTTC.

In DNA, the CDR3 is TGTGCCAGCTCACCGGACAGAGTCATTCAGTACTTC. It yields the protein CASSPDRVIQYF. The chain joins TRBV18 to TRBJ2-4; D is possibly TRBD1 (6 bases). Germline lookup yields CDR1 KGHSH and CDR2 LQKENI. The CDR3 is 12 residues long. Trimming cost V 3 bases and J 9 bases, with 9 bases left between them. The variable domain in full, completed from reference TRBV18 and TRBJ2-4, reads NAGVMQNPRHLVRRRGQEARLRCSPMKGHSHVYWYRQLPEEGLKFMVYLQKENIIDESGMPKERFSAEFPKEGPSILRIQQVVRGDSAAYFCASSPDRVIQYFGAGTRLSVL.

Here the CDR3 reads CASSLIGAGNQPQHF. For the CDR3, the DNA is TGTGCCAGCAGTTTAATAGGGGCGGGCAATCAGCCCCAGCATTTT. The rearrangement links TRBV28 to TRBJ1-5, with D possibly TRBD1 on 5 matching bases. V gave up 2 bases and J gave up 2 bases, with 10 bases separating them. The CDR3 is 15 amino acids. CDR1 MDHEN and CDR2 SYDVKM come from the germline V gene.

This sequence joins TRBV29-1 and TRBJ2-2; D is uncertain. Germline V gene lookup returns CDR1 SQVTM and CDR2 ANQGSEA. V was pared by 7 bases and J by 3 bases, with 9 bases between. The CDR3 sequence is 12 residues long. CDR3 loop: CSAPMDTGELFF. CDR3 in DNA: TGCAGCGCCCCCATGGACACCGGGGAGCTGTTTTTT.

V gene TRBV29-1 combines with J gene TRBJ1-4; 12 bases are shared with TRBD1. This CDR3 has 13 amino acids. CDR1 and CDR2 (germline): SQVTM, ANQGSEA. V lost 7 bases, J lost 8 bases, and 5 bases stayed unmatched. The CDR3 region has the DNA TGCAGCGCCGCCGGGACAGGGGGCGAAAAACTGTTTTTT. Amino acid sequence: CSAAGTGGEKLFF.

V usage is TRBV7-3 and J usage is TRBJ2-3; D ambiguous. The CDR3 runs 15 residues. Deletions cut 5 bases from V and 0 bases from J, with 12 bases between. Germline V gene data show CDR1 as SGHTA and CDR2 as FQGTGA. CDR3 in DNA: TGTGCCAGCAGCCAAGGCCAGATTAGCACAGATACGCAGTATTTT. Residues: CASSQGQISTDTQYF.

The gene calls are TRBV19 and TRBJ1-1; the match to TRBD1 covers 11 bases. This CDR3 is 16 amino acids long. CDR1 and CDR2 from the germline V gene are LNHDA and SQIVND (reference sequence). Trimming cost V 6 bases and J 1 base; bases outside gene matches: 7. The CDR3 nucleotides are TGTGCCAGTAGATTGGGGGACAGGGGGAAGAACACTGAAGCTTTCTTT. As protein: CASRLGDRGKNTEAFF. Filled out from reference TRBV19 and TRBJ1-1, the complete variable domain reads DGGITQSPKYLFRKEGQNVTLSCEQNLNHDAMYWYRQDPGQGLRLIYYSQIVNDFQKGDIAEGYSVSREKKESFPLTVTSAQKNPTAFYLCASRLGDRGKNTEAFFGQGTRLTVV.

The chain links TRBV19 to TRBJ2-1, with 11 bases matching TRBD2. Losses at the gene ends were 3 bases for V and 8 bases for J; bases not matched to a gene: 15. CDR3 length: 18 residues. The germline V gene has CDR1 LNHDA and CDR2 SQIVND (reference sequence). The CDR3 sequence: CASSMYPISGRAYDEQFF. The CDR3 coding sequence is TGTGCCAGTAGTATGTACCCCATTAGCGGGAGGGCGTACGATGAGCAGTTCTTC.

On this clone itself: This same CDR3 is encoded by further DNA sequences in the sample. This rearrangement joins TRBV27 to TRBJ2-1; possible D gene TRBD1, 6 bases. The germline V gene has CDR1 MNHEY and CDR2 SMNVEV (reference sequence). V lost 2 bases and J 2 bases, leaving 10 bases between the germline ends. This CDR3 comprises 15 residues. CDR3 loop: CASSLAGGPYNEQFF. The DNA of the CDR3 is TGTGCCAGCAGTTTAGCTGGGGGCCCCTACAATGAGCAGTTCTTC.

The CDR3 DNA follows: TGTGCCAGCAGTTACACAGGGGTCGAGACCCAGTACTTC. Translated: CASSYTGVETQYF. This chain joins TRBV6-6 and TRBJ2-5; TRBD1 aligns across 7 bases. CDR3 size: 13 residues. Trimming cost V 2 bases and J 5 bases; bases outside gene matches: 2. CDR1 and CDR2 from the germline V gene are MNHNY and SVGAGI (reference sequence).

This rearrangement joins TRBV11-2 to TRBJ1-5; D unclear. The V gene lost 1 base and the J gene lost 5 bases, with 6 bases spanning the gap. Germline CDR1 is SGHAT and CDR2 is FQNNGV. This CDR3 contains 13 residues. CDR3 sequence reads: CASSLGAYQPQHF. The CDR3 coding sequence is TGTGCCAGCAGCTTAGGAGCTTATCAGCCCCAGCATTTT.

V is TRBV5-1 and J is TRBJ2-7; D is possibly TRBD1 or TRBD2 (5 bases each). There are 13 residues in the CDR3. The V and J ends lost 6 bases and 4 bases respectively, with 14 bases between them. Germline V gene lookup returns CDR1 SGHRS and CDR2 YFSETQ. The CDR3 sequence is CASMGDLVYEQYF. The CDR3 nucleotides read TGCGCCAGCATGGGGGACCTCGTATACGAGCAGTACTTC.

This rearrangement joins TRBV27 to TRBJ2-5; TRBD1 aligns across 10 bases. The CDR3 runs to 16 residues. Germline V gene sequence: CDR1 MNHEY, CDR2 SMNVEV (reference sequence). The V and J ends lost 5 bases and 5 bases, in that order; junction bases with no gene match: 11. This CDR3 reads CASSVRQGAQDETQYF. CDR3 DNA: TGTGCCAGCAGTGTTAGACAGGGGGCGCAAGACGAGACCCAGTACTTC.

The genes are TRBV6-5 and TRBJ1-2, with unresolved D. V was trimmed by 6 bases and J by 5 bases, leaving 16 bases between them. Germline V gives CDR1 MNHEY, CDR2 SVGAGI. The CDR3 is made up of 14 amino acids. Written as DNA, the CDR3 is TGTGCCAGCAGGACCTCGGACCCTCCATATGGCTACACCTTC. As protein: CASRTSDPPYGYTF.

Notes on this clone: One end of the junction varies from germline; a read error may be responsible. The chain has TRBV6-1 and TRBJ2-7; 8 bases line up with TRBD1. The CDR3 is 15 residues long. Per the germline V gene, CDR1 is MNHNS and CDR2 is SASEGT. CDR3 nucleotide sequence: TGTGCCAGCAGCGAAGACAGGGGTCCCACCTACGAGCAGTACTTC. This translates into CASSEDRGPTYEQYF.

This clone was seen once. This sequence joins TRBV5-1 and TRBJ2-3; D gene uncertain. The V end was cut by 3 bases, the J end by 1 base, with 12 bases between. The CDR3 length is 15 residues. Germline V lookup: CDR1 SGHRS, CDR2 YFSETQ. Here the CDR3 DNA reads TGCGCCAGCAGCTACTTTGGCCTCGGCACAGATACGCAGTATTTT. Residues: CASSYFGLGTDTQYF. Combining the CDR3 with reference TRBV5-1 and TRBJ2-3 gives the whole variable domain KAGVTQTPRYLIKTRGQQVTLSCSPISGHRSVSWYQQTPGQGLQFLFEYFSETQRNKGNFPGRFSGRQFSNSRSEMNVSTLELGDSALYLCASSYFGLGTDTQYFGPGTRLTVL.

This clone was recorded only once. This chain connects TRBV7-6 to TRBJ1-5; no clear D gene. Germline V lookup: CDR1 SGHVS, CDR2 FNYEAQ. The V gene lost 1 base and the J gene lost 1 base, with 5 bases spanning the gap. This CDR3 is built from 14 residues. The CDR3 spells CASSLEQSNQPQHF. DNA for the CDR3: TGTGCCAGCAGCTTAGAACAAAGCAATCAGCCCCAGCATTTT.

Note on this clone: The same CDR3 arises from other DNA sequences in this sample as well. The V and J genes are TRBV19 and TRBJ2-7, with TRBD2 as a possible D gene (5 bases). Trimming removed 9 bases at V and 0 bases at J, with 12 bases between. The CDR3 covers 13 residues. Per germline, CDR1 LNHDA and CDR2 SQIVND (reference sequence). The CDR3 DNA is TGTGCCAGCAGGCGAACTAGCTCCTACGAGCAGTACTTC. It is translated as CASRRTSSYEQYF. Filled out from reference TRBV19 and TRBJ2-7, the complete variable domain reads DGGITQSPKYLFRKEGQNVTLSCEQNLNHDAMYWYRQDPGQGLRLIYYSQIVNDFQKGDIAEGYSVSREKKESFPLTVTSAQKNPTAFYLCASRRTSSYEQYFGPGTRLTVT.

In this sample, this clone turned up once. CDR3 sequence: CASSQEGGIGDTQYF. DNA of the CDR3: TGTGCCAGCAGCCAAGAGGGCGGGATCGGAGATACGCAGTATTTT. The chain links TRBV14 to TRBJ2-3; a weak D match, TRBD2 (6 bases). Trimming pared 0 bases from V and 5 bases from J, leaving 12 bases between. Germline values: CDR1 SGHDN, CDR2 FVKESK. This CDR3 spans 15 amino acids.

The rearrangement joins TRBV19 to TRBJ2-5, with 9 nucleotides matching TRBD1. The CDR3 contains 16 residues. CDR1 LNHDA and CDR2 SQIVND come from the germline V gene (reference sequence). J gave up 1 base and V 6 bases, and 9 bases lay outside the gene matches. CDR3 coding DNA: TGTGCCAGTAGGGGACAGGGTACGGGCCGCCAAGAGACCCAGTACTTC. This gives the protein CASRGQGTGRQETQYF. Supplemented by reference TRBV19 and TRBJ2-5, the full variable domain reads DGGITQSPKYLFRKEGQNVTLSCEQNLNHDAMYWYRQDPGQGLRLIYYSQIVNDFQKGDIAEGYSVSREKKESFPLTVTSAQKNPTAFYLCASRGQGTGRQETQYFGPGTRLLVL.

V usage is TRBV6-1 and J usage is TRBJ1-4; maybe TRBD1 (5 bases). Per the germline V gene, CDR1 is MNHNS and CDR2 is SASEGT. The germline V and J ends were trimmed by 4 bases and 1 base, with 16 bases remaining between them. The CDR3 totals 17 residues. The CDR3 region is CASSVRFRVGTNEKLFF. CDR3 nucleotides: TGTGCCAGCAGTGTCCGATTCAGGGTGGGAACTAATGAAAAACTGTTTTTT.

As DNA, the CDR3 is TGTGCCAGCAGTTTATCTTTCAAGAACACTGAAGCTTTCTTT. The encoded protein is CASSLSFKNTEAFF. V and J are TRBV27 and TRBJ1-1; no clear D. The CDR3 spans 14 residues. The germline V and J ends were trimmed by 0 bases and 1 base, with 6 bases remaining between them. Looked up from germline, CDR1 is MNHEY and CDR2 is SMNVEV (reference sequence).